This TCR beta chain was sequenced for a study of blood T cells in healthy people across ages. The authors ran a second PCR of about 6 to 11 cycles using a sample-barcoded 5' primer and a J-beta primer mix. In TCRdb, the 5' RACE reads were re-called with MiXCR into one record per CDR3 protein. In the table there are 1.5 million to 2 million distinct CDR3 sequences, around 42% of which are singletons. The sequence came from a human donor in good health. Sequenced material: blood.

The CDR3 is CASSLLGTGRANTEAFF. The CDR3 DNA reads TGTGCCAGCAGCTTGCTCGGGACAGGCCGGGCGAACACTGAAGCTTTCTTT. This rearrangement joins TRBV7-2 to TRBJ1-1; 8 nucleotides agree with TRBD1. The junction had 10 bases not matched to a gene; V was cut back by 3 bases and J by 1 base. This CDR3 region has 17 residues. CDR1 and CDR2 from the germline V gene are SGHTA and FQGNSA.